The present TCR beta chain was sequenced within a study of cytotoxic CD8 clonotypes in ibrutinib-treated CLL. The wider study: Patient counts were around 12 relapsed/refractory, more than 14 treatment-naive and fewer than 18 IGHV unmutated. Outcomes included some 24 partial and 2 complete responses; after median around 65 months, around 15 stayed remitted and approximately 12 progressed.

Study-level findings and limits: Once treatment began, public clonotypes, which were uncommon, contracted or stayed stable.

Clones were read by immunoSEQ multiplex PCR, and TCRdb kept only the in-frame ones, dropping some. Of 270,000 or so clones detected, roughly four fifths appear once; the ten largest clones hold around 5.3%. In its sample, this clone was seen once. The target antigen is unknown. There are 13 residues in the CDR3. V gave up 4 bases and J gave up 7 bases, with 10 bases separating them. Per the germline V gene, CDR1 is MDHEN and CDR2 is SYDVKM. The clonotype originates from a human donor with chronic lymphocytic leukemia. This sample comprised PBMCs, obtained at disease progression, from a patient treated with ibrutinib. The rearrangement joins TRBV28 to TRBJ2-2; no clear D. The CDR3 reads CASSSVGSGELFF. For the CDR3, the DNA is TGTGCCAGCAGTTCCGTGGGAAGCGGGGAGCTGTTTTTT.